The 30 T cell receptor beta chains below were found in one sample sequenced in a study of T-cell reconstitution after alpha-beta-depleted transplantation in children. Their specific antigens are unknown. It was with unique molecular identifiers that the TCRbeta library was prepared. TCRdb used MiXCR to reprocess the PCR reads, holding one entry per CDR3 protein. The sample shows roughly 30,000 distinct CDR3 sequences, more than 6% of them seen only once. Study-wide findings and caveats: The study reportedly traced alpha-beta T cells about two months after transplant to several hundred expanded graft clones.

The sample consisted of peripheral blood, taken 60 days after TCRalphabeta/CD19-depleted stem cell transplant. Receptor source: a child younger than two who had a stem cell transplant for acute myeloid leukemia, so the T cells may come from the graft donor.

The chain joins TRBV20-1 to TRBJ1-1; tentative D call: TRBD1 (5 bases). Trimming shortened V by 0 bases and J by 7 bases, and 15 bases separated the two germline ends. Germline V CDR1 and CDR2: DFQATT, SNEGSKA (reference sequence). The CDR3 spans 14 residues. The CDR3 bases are TGCAGTGCTAGAGACTTTTGGGGGATGGGTGAAGCTTTCTTT. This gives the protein CSARDFWGMGEAFF.

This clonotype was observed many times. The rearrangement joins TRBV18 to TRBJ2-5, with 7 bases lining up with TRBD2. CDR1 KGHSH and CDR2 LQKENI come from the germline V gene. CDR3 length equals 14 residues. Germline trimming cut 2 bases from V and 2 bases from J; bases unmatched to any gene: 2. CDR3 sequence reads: CASSPGEGQETQYF. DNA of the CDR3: TGTGCCAGCTCACCAGGGGAGGGACAAGAGACCCAGTACTTC.

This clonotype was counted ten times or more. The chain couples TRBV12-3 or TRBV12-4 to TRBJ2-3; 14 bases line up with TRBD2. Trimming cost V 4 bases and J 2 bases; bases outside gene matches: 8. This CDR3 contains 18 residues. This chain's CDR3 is CASSSETSGRAFTDTQYF. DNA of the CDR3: TGTGCCAGCAGTTCCGAGACTAGCGGGAGGGCTTTCACAGATACGCAGTATTTT.

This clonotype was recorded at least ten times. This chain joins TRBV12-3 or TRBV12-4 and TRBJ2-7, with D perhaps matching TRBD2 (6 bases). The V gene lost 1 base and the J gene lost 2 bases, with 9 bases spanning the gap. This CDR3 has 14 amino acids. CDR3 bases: TGTGCCAGCAGTTTAGGCGGGGTAACCTACGAGCAGTACTTC. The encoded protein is CASSLGGVTYEQYF.

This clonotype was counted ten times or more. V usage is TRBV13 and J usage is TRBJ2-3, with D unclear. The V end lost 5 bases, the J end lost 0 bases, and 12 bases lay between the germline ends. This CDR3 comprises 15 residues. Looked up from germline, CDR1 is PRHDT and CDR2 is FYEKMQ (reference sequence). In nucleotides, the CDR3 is TGTGCCAGCAGCCTGCAAAGGATCAGCACAGATACGCAGTATTTT. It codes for CASSLQRISTDTQYF. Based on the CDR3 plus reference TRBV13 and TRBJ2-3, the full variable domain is AAGVIQSPRHLIKEKRETATLKCYPIPRHDTVYWYQQGPGQDPQFLISFYEKMQSDKGSIPDRFSAQQFSDYHSELNMSSLELGDSALYFCASSLQRISTDTQYFGPGTRLTVL.

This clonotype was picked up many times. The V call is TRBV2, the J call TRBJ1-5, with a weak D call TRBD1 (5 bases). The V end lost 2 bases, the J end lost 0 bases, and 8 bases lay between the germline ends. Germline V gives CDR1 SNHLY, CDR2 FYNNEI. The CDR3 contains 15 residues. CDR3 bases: TGTGCCAGCAGTGAATGGGGGAATAGCAATCAGCCCCAGCATTTT. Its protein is CASSEWGNSNQPQHF.

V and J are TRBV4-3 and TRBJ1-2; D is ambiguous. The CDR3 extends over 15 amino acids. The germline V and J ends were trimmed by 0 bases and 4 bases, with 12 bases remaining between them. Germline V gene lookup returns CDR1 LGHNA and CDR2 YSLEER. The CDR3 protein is CASSQDYAGLYGYTF. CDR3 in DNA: TGCGCCAGCAGCCAAGATTACGCCGGACTCTATGGCTACACCTTC.

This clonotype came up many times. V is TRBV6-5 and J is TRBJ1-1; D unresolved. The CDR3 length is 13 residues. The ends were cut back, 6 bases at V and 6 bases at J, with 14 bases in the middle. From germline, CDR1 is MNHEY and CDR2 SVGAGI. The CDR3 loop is CASSRGGEAEAFF. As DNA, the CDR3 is TGTGCCAGCAGCCGGGGTGGGGAGGCTGAAGCTTTCTTT.

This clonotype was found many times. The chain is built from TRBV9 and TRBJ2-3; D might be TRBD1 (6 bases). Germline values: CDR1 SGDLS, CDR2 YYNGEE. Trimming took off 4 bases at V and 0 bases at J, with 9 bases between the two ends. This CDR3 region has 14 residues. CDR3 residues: CASSRTVSTDTQYF. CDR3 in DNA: TGTGCCAGCAGCCGGACAGTAAGCACAGATACGCAGTATTTT. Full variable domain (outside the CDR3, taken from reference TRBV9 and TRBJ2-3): DSGVTQTPKHLITATGQRVTLRCSPRSGDLSVYWYQQSLDQGLQFLIQYYNGEERAKGNILERFSAQQFPDLHSELNLSSLELGDSALYFCASSRTVSTDTQYFGPGTRLTVL.

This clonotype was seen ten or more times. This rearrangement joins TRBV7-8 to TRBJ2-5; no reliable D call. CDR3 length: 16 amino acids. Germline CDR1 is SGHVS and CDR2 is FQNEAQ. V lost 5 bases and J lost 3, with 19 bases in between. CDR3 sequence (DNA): TGTGCCAGCAGCCCCACGGGCCCGATTTGGGAAGAGACCCAGTACTTC. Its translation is CASSPTGPIWEETQYF.

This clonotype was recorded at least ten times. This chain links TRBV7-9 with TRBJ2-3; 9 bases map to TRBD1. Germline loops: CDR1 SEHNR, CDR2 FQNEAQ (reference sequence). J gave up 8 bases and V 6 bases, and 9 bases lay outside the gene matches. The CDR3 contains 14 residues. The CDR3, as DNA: TGTGCCAGCAGGACCGGGACAGGGAGTAGTACGCAGTATTTT. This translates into CASRTGTGSSTQYF.

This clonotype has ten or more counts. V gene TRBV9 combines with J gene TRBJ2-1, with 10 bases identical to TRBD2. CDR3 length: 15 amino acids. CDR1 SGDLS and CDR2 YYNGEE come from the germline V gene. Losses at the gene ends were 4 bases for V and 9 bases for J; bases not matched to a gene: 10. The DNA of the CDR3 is TGTGCCAGCAGCTACGTTAGCGGGAGGATCGGTGAGCAGTTCTTC. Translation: CASSYVSGRIGEQFF.

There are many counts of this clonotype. In nucleotides, the CDR3 is TGTGCCAGCAGCTTGGTGGGGAGGGCGCCAAATCAGCCCCAGCATTTT. It codes for CASSLVGRAPNQPQHF. The chain joins TRBV7-9 to TRBJ1-5; no reliable D call. The V end lost 3 bases, the J end lost 4 bases, and 16 bases lay between the germline ends. The germline V gene has CDR1 SEHNR and CDR2 FQNEAQ (reference sequence). CDR3 length: 16 residues.

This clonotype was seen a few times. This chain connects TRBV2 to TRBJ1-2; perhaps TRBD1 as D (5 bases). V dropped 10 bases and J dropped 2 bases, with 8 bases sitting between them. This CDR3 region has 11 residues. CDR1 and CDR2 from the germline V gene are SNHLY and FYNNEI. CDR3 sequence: CANGANYGYTF. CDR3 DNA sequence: TGTGCCAACGGGGCAAACTATGGCTACACCTTC.

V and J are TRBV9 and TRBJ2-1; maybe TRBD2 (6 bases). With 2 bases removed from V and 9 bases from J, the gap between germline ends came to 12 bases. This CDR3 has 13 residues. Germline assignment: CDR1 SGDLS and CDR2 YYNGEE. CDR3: CASSVWDSGEQFF. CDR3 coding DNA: TGTGCCAGCAGCGTCTGGGACTCGGGTGAGCAGTTCTTC.

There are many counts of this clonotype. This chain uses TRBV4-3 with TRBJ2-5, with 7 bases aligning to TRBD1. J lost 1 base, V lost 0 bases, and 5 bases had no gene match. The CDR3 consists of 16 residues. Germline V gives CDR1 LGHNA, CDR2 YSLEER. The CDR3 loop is CASSQERQGGQETQYF. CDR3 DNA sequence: TGCGCCAGCAGCCAAGAAAGACAGGGTGGCCAAGAGACCCAGTACTTC.

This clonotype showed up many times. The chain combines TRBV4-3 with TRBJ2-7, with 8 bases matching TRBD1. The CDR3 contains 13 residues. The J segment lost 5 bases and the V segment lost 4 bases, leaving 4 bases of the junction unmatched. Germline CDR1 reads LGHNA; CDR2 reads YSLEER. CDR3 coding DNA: TGCGCCAGCAGCCGACGACAGGGGAACGAGCAGTACTTC. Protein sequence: CASSRRQGNEQYF.

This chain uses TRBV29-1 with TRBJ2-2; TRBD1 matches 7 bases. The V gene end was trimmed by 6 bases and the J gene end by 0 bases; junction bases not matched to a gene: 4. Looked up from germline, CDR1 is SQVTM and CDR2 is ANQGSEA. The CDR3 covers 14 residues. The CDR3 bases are TGCAGCGTCGAGGACAGGACGAACACCGGGGAGCTGTTTTTT. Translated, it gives CSVEDRTNTGELFF.

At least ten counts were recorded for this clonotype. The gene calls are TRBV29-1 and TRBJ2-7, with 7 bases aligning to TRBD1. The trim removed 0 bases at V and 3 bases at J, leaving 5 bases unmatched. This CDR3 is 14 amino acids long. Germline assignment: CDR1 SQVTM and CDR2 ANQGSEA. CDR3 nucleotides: TGCAGCGTTGAAGAAGTGGACAGGAGCTACGAGCAGTACTTC. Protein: CSVEEVDRSYEQYF.

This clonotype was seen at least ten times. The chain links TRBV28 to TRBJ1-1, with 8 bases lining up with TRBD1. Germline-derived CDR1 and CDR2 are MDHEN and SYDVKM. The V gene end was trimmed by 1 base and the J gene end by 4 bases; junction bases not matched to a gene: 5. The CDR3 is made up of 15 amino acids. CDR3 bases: TGTGCCAGCAGTTTATTGGCGACAGGGGCCACTGAAGCTTTCTTT. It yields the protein CASSLLATGATEAFF.

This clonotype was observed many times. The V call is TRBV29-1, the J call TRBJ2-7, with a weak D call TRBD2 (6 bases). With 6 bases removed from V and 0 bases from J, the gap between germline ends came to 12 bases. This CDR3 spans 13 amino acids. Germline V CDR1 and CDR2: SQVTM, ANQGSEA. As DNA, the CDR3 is TGCAGCGTAATGGGGGGTTCCTCCTACGAGCAGTACTTC. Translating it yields CSVMGGSSYEQYF.

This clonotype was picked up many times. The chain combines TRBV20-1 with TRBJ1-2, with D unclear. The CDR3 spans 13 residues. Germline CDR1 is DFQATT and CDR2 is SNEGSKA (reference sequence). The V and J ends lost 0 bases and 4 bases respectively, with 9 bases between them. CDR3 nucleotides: TGCAGTGCTAGAGATCGGAGATTCTATGGCTACACCTTC. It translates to CSARDRRFYGYTF.

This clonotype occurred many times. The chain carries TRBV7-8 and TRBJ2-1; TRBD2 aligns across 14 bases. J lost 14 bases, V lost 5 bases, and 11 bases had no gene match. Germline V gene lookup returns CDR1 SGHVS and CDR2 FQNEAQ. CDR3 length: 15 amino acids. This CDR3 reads CASSQTSGRGGVEFF. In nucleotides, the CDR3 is TGTGCCAGCAGCCAGACTAGCGGGAGGGGGGGGGTGGAGTTCTTC. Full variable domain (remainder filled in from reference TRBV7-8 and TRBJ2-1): GAGVSQSPRYKVAKRGQDVALRCDPISGHVSLFWYQQALGQGPEFLTYFQNEAQLDKSGLPSDRFFAERPEGSVSTLKIQRTQQEDSAVYLCASSQTSGRGGVEFFGPGTRLTVL.

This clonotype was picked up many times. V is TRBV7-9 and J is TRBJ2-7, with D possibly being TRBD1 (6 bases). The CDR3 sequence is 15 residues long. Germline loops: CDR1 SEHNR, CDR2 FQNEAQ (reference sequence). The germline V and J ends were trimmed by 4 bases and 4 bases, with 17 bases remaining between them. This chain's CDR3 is CASSSPRDKRYEQYF. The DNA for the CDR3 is TGTGCCAGCAGCTCCCCCCGGGACAAAAGATACGAGCAGTACTTC.

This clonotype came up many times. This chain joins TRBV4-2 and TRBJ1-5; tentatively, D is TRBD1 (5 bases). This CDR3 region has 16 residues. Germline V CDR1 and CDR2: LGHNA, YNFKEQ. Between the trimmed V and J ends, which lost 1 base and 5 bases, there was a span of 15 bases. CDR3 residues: CASSQARRQLDQPQHF. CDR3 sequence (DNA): TGTGCCAGCAGCCAAGCACGAAGACAGCTAGATCAGCCCCAGCATTTT.

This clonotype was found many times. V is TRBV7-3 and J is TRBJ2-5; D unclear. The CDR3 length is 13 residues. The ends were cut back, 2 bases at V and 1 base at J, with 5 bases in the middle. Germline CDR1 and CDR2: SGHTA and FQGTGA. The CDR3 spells CASSLAPQETQYF. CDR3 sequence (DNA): TGTGCCAGCAGCTTAGCGCCCCAAGAGACCCAGTACTTC.

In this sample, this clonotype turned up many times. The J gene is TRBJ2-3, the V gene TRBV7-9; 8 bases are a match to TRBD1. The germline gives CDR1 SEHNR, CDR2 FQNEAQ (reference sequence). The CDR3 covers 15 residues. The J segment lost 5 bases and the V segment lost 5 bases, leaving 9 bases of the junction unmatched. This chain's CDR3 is CASSPLDREEDTQYF. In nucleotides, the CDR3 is TGTGCCAGCAGCCCACTGGACAGGGAGGAAGATACGCAGTATTTT.

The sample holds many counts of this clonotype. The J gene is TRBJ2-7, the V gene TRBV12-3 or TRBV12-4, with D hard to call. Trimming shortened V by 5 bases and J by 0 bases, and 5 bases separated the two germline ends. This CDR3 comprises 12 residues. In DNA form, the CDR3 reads TGTGCCAGCAGTACAGCCTCCTACGAGCAGTACTTC. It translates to CASSTASYEQYF.

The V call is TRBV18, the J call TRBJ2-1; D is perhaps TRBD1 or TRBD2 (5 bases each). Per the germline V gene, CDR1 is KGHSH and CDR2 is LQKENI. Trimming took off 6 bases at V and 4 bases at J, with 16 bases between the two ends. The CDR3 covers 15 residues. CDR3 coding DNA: TGTGCCAGCTCCCTTATTTACGGGGCGTACAATGAGCAGTTCTTC. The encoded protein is CASSLIYGAYNEQFF.

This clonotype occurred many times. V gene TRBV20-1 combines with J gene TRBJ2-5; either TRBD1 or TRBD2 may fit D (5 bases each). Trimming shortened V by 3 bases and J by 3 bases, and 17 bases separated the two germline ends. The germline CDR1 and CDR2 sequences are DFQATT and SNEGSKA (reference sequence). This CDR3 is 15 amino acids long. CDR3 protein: CSASGYKGREETQYF. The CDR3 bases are TGCAGTGCTAGTGGTTATAAGGGGCGGGAAGAGACCCAGTACTTC.